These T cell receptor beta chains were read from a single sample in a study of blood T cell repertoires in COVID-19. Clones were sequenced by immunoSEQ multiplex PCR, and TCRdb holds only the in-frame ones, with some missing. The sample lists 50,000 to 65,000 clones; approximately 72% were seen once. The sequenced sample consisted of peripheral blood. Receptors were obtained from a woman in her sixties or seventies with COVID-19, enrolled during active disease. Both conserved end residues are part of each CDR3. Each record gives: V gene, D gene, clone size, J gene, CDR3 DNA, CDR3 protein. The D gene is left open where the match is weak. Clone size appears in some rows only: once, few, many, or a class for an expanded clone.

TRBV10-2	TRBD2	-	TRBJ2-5	TGCGCCAGCAGTGAGGGCGGGAGGCCACAAGAGACCCAGTACTTC	CASSEGGRPQETQYF
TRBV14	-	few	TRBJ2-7	TGTGCCAGCAGCCGGGGCGTAACCTACGAGCAGTACTTC	CASSRGVTYEQYF
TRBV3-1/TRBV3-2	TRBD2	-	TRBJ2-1	TGTGCCAGCAGCCTTCTAGCGGGAAGCTACAATGAGCAGTTCTTC	CASSLLAGSYNEQFF
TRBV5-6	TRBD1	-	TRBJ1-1	TGTGCCAGCAGCAGGACAGGGTCGTACACTGAAGCTTTCTTT	CASSRTGSYTEAFF
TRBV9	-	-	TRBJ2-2	TGTGCCAGCAGCAGATCGACAGAACTCACCGGGGAGCTGTTTTTT	CASSRSTELTGELFF
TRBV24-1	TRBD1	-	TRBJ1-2	TGTGCCACCAGTGATGCCGACGGGACAGGGGATGGCTATGGCTACACCTTC	CATSDADGTGDGYGYTF
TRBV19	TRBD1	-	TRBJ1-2	TGTGCCAGTAGTATAGTCGGGACAGGGGGGGACAACTATGGCTACACCTTC	CASSIVGTGGDNYGYTF
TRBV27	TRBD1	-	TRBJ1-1	TGTGCCAGCAGTGGGGACAGGGGGCCCCTTCATGAAGCTTTCTTT	CASSGDRGPLHEAFF
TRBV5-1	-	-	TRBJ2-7	TGCGCCAGCAGCTTCGGACACGATTATTCTACCTACGAGCAGTACTTC	CASSFGHDYSTYEQYF
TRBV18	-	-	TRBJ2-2	TGTGCCAGCTCTCCTAGCGCCGGGGAGCTGTTTTTT	CASSPSAGELFF
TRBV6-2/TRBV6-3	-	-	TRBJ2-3	TGTGCCAGCAGTCAGGCCGGGACTAGCACAGATACGCAGTATTTT	CASSQAGTSTDTQYF
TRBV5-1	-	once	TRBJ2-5	TGCGCCAGCAGCTTTGACGGCGAGCGGGTCGAGACCCAGTACTTC	CASSFDGERVETQYF
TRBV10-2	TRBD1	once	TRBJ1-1	TGCGCCAGCAGTGTGGGACAGGGAACTGAAGCTTTCTTT	CASSVGQGTEAFF
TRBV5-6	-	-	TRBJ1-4	TGTGCCAGCAGCTTCAAGGGGGGGCCTAATGAAAAACTGTTTTTT	CASSFKGGPNEKLFF
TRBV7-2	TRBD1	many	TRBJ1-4	TGTGCCAGCAGCTTAGGACAGGGTAATGAAAAACTGTTTTTT	CASSLGQGNEKLFF
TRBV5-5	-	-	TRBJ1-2	TGTGCCAGCAGCTCGTTCGCGGAAACTAACTATGGCTACACCTTC	CASSSFAETNYGYTF
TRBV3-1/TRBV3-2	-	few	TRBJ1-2	TGTGCCAGCAGCATGGGCTGGGCGGACAGACACAAAATCTATGGCTACACCTTC	CASSMGWADRHKIYGYTF
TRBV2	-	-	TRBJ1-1	TGTGCCAGCAGTTCGGACTGGGGCACTGAAGCTTTCTTT	CASSSDWGTEAFF
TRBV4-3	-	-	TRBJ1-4	TGCGCCAGCAGCCAAGGGGGAGGCGCGAATGAAAAACTGTTTTTT	CASSQGGGANEKLFF
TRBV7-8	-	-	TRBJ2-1	TGTGCCAGCAGCTTAATAGGAGCCTACAATGAGCAGTTCTTC	CASSLIGAYNEQFF
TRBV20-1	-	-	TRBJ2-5	TGCAGTGCTAGTCATGGCGAGGGAGAGACCCAGTACTTC	CSASHGEGETQYF
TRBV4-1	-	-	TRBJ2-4	TGCGCCAGCAGCCAACCGTGGACAACGCAAAACATTCAGTACTTC	CASSQPWTTQNIQYF
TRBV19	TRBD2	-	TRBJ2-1	TGTGCCAGTACCCTGGGACTAGCGGGGGCGGGGAGTGAGCAGTTCTTC	CASTLGLAGAGSEQFF